The 11 T cell receptor beta chains in this list originate from one sample, sequenced in a study of blood T cell repertoires in COVID-19. Sequenced by immunoSEQ multiplex PCR; TCRdb stores in-frame clones only, minus some. The profile shows under 250,000 clones, about 91% of them singletons. The sequenced sample was peripheral blood. The receptor set was obtained from a man younger than 40 with acute or convalescent COVID-19.

A note on this clone: One junction end disagrees with the germline gene, perhaps due to a read error. The V call is TRBV7-7, the J call TRBJ2-5; tentative D call: TRBD2 (5 bases). CDR3 length: 12 amino acids. Germline loops: CDR1 SSHAT, CDR2 FNYEAQ (reference sequence). CDR3 protein: CASSLDRGTQYF. CDR3 sequence (DNA): TGTGCTAGCAGCTTAGACCGGGGGACCCAGTACTTC. The whole variable domain, remainder taken from reference TRBV7-7 and TRBJ2-5, is GAGVSQSPRYKVTKRGQDVTLRCDPISSHATLYWYQQALGQGPEFLTYFNYEAQPDKSGLPSDRFSAERPEGSISTLTIQRTEQRDSAMYRCASSLDRGTQYFGPGTRLLVL.

This clone was found once. V usage is TRBV5-5 and J usage is TRBJ2-7; D gene ambiguous. CDR1 SGHKS and CDR2 YYEKEE come from the germline V gene (reference sequence). The CDR3 loop spans 12 amino acids. V lost 3 bases and J 2 bases, leaving 6 bases between the germline ends. The CDR3 is CASSYFPYEQYF. CDR3 in DNA: TGTGCCAGCAGCTACTTTCCCTACGAGCAGTACTTC.

The V gene is TRBV11-2, the J gene TRBJ1-4; 8 nucleotides align to TRBD1. Germline loops: CDR1 SGHAT, CDR2 FQNNGV. The ends lost 1 base at V and 7 bases at J; junction bases unmatched: 5. The CDR3 is made up of 15 amino acids. In DNA, the CDR3 is TGTGCCAGCAGCTTAGGGACAGGGTATGGTGAAAAACTGTTTTTT. This codes for CASSLGTGYGEKLFF. The full variable domain, in which reference TRBV11-2 and TRBJ1-4 provide the parts outside the CDR3, is EAGVAQSPRYKIIEKRQSVAFWCNPISGHATLYWYQQILGQGPKLLIQFQNNGVVDDSQLPKDRFSAERLKGVDSTLKIQPAKLEDSAVYLCASSLGTGYGEKLFFGSGTQLSVL.

The chain has TRBV19 and TRBJ2-1; the match to TRBD2 covers 9 bases. Looked up from germline, CDR1 is LNHDA and CDR2 is SQIVND (reference sequence). This CDR3 is built from 15 residues. J lost 9 bases, V lost 1 base, and 7 bases had no gene match. The CDR3 region is CASSIATGTSFEQFF. Written as DNA, the CDR3 is TGTGCCAGTAGTATAGCTACCGGGACTAGCTTTGAGCAGTTCTTC. The full variable domain, in which reference TRBV19 and TRBJ2-1 provide the parts outside the CDR3, is DGGITQSPKYLFRKEGQNVTLSCEQNLNHDAMYWYRQDPGQGLRLIYYSQIVNDFQKGDIAEGYSVSREKKESFPLTVTSAQKNPTAFYLCASSIATGTSFEQFFGPGTRLTVL.

The chain has TRBV30 and TRBJ2-3, with D unresolved. V was cut by 0 bases and J by 4 bases, with 17 bases left in between. CDR1 is GTSNPN and CDR2 is SVGIG in the germline V gene (reference sequence). There are 16 residues in the CDR3. CDR3 sequence (DNA): TGTGCCTGGAGTGTAATTTTTGGCGGCAGTCCAGATACGCAGTATTTT. It specifies CAWSVIFGGSPDTQYF.

As DNA, the CDR3 is TGTGCCAGCCGTACCCCCTCGACAGGTTTAGGTTCACCCCTCCACTTT. Translating gives CASRTPSTGLGSPLHF. The genes are TRBV28 and TRBJ1-6; maybe TRBD1 (6 bases). V was cut by 8 bases and J by 9 bases, with 23 bases left in between. Germline values: CDR1 MDHEN, CDR2 SYDVKM. The CDR3 length is 16 residues.

The rearrangement joins TRBV11-2 to TRBJ2-7; TRBD2 matches at 9 bases. The CDR3 sequence is 15 residues long. The V and J ends lost 5 bases and 2 bases, in that order; junction bases with no gene match: 7. The V gene's germline CDR1 is SGHAT and CDR2 FQNNGV. For the CDR3, the DNA is TGTGCCAGCAGCCCCGGCGGGAGGGCCCCCTACGAGCAGTACTTC. Amino acid sequence: CASSPGGRAPYEQYF.

CDR3 in DNA: TGTGCCAGTAGAATTGACATCGGGGGGAGAGCGGTTCAGCCCCAGCATTTT. The encoded protein is CASRIDIGGRAVQPQHF. The chain employs TRBV19 and TRBJ1-5, with TRBD1 as a possible D gene (5 bases). This CDR3 contains 17 residues. V was pared by 6 bases and J by 6 bases, with 24 bases between. Germline V lookup: CDR1 LNHDA, CDR2 SQIVND (reference sequence).

V and J are TRBV6-5 and TRBJ1-6; 7 nucleotides agree with TRBD1. The CDR3 consists of 14 residues. Losses at the gene ends were 5 bases for V and 7 bases for J; bases not matched to a gene: 5. Germline-derived CDR1 and CDR2 are MNHEY and SVGAGI. The CDR3 coding sequence is TGTGCCAGCAGTCCCCTCAGGGGGAATTCACCCCTCCACTTT. Translating gives CASSPLRGNSPLHF.

V and J are TRBV19 and TRBJ1-6; D might be TRBD1 (5 bases). CDR1 is LNHDA, CDR2 SQIVND, per germline (reference sequence). The V gene lost 5 bases and the J gene lost 9 bases, with 17 bases spanning the gap. The CDR3 is made up of 15 amino acids. CDR3 coding DNA: TGTGCCAGTAGTGGGGCCAGGGCGGTCGGTTCACCCCTCCACTTT. Its translation is CASSGARAVGSPLHF.

The CDR3 loop reads CASIGDRGNYEQYF. CDR3 sequence (DNA): TGTGCCAGCATTGGGGACAGGGGGAACTACGAGCAGTACTTC. The gene calls are TRBV6-5 and TRBJ2-7, with 11 bases aligning to TRBD1. The CDR3 is 14 residues long. V was clipped by 7 bases and J by 3 bases; unmatched bases: 5. Germline-derived CDR1 and CDR2 are MNHEY and SVGAGI.